This record covers a single T cell receptor beta chain. Its specificity is not known. Germline CDR1 LGHNA, CDR2 YSLEER. The CDR3 is made up of 16 amino acids. The ends were cut back, 0 bases at V and 0 bases at J, with 6 bases in the middle. The record originates from a study of cytomegalovirus exposure and HLA in healthy donors. Whole-study findings and limits: In a later analysis, around 18,000 TCR beta sequences were associated with HLA alleles at 0.05 false discovery rate. As a later analysis showed, several of the most significant clusters appeared to be linked to common viral pathogens.

The PCR was carried out with 60 Vbeta primers and 13 Jbeta primers. The assay was immunoSEQ multiplex PCR, and TCRdb's table has in-frame clones only and misses some. The sample holds about 170,000 clones, approximately 81% seen once. This TCR derives from a woman in her forties or fifties in good health and CMV-seronegative. The chain joins TRBV4-3 to TRBJ2-6; D unresolved. Sequenced sample: PBMCs. CDR3 protein: CASSQDRSSGANVLTF. CDR3 DNA: TGCGCCAGCAGCCAAGACCGGAGCTCTGGGGCCAACGTCCTGACTTTC.